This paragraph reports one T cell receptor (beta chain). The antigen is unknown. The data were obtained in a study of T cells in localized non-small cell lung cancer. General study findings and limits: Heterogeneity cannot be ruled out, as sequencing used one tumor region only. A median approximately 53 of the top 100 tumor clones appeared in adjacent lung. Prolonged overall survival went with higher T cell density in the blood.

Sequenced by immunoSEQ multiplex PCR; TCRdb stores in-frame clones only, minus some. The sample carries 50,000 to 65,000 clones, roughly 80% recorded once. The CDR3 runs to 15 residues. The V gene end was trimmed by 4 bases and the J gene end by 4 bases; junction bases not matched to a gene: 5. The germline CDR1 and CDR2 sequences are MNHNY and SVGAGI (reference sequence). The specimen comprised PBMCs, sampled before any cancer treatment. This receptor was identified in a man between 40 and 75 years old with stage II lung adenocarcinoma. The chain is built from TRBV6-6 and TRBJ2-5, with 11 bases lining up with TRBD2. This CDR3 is CASSFTGLAGETQYF. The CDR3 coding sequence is TGTGCCAGCAGTTTTACAGGACTAGCGGGAGAGACCCAGTACTTC.